The present TCR beta chain was sequenced within a study of T-cell reconstitution after alpha-beta-depleted transplantation in children. This clonotype has at least ten counts. CDR3 length: 17 amino acids. V dropped 3 bases and J dropped 1; count of bases not matched to a gene: 12. The germline gives CDR1 DFQATT, CDR2 SNEGSKA (reference sequence). For TCRbeta, the library was prepared with unique molecular identifiers. TCRdb processed the PCR reads anew with MiXCR; each CDR3 protein has one entry. The table records some 70,000 distinct CDR3 sequences, 5.5% to 7.5% of them present only once. The chain combines TRBV20-1 with TRBJ2-5, with TRBD1 matching over 9 bases. This sequence was found in a human donor who donated a stem cell graft to a child with acute lymphoblastic leukemia. Sample: PBMCs from the stem cell graft donor, taken from the stem cell graft. In DNA form, the CDR3 reads TGCAGTGCTAGGACCTTGGGACAGGGTGGGCCCCAAGAGACCCAGTACTTC. It translates to CSARTLGQGGPQETQYF.